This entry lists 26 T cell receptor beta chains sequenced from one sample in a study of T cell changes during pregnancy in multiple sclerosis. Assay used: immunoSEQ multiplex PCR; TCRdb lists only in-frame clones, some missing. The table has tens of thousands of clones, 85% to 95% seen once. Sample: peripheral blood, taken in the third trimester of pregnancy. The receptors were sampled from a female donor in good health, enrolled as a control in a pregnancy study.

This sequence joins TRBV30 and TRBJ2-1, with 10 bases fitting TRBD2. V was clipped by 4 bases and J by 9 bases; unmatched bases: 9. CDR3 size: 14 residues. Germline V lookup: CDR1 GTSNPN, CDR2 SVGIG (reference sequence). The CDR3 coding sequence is TGTGCCTGGAAACGGCTAGCGGGAGTTGGTGAGCAGTTCTTC. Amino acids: CAWKRLAGVGEQFF.

Here the CDR3 DNA reads TGTGCCTGGGGCCCGGGACAGGGGACCCACGAGCAGTACTTC. It yields the protein CAWGPGQGTHEQYF. This chain links TRBV30 with TRBJ2-7; 10 bases agree with TRBD1. The germline V gene encodes CDR1 GTSNPN and CDR2 SVGIG (reference sequence). This CDR3 has 14 amino acids. V shed 5 bases, J shed 5 bases, and the junction held 9 bases outside the gene matches.

CDR3 loop: CASSLDLAAGDTGELFF. DNA for the CDR3: TGTGCCAGCAGCTTAGATCTCGCAGCGGGGGACACCGGGGAGCTGTTTTTT. V is TRBV11-2 and J is TRBJ2-2; 8 bases align to TRBD2. The CDR3 totals 17 residues. The ends lost 0 bases at V and 3 bases at J; junction bases unmatched: 6. CDR1 and CDR2 from the germline V gene are SGHAT and FQNNGV.

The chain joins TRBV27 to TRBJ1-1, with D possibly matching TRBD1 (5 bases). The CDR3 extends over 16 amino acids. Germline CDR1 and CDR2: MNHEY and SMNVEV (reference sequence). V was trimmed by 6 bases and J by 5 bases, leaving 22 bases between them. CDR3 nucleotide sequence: TGTGCCAGCAGAGGGAGCGGGGGTAACCAAGTAACTGAAGCTTTCTTT. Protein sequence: CASRGSGGNQVTEAFF.

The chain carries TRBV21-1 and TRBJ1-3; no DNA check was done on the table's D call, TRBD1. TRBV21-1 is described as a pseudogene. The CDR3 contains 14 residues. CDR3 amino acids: CASSKDSSGNTIYF. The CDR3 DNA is TGTGCCAGCAGCAAAGACAGCTCTGGAAACACCATATATTTT.

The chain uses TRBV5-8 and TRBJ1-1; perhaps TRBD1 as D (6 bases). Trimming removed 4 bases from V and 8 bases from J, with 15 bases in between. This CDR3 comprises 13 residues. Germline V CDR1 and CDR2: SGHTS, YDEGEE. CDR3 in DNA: TGTGCCAGCAGCCGACAGGTCAAAGGAGAAGCTTTCTTT. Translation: CASSRQVKGEAFF.

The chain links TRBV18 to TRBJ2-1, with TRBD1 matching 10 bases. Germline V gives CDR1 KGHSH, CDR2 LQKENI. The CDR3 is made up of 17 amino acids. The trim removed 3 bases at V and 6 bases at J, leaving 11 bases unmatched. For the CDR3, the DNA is TGTGCCAGCTCACCTGGGTTAATTGGACAGGGGGGCAATGAGCAGTTCTTC. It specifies CASSPGLIGQGGNEQFF.

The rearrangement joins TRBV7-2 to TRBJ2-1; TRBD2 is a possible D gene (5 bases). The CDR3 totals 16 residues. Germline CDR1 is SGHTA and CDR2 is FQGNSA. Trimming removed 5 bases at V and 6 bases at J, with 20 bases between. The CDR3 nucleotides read TGTGCCAGCAGCGCTCGTCTCCCCACCGGGGTCAATGAGCAGTTCTTC. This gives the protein CASSARLPTGVNEQFF. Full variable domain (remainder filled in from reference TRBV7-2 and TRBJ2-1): GAGVSQSPSNKVTEKGKDVELRCDPISGHTALYWYRQSLGQGLEFLIYFQGNSAPDKSGLPSDRFSAERTGGSVSTLTIQRTQQEDSAVYLCASSARLPTGVNEQFFGPGTRLTVL.

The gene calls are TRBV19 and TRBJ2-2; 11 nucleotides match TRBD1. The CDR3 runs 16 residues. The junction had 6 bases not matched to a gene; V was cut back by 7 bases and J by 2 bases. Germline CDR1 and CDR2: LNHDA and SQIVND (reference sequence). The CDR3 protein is CASTPRTGGNTGELFF. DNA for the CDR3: TGTGCCAGTACCCCCCGGACAGGGGGCAACACCGGGGAGCTGTTTTTT.

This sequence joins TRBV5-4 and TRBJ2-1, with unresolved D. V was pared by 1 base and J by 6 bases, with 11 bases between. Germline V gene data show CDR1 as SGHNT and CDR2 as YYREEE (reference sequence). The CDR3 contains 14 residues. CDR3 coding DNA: TGTGCCAGCAGCTTGCACAACAGCCCCAATGAGCAGTTCTTC. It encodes CASSLHNSPNEQFF.

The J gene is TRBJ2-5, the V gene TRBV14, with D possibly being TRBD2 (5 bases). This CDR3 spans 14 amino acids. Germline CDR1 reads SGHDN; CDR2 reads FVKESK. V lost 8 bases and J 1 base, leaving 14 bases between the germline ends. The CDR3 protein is CASGPRTGQETQYF. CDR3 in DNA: TGTGCCAGCGGGCCCCGGACTGGCCAAGAGACCCAGTACTTC.

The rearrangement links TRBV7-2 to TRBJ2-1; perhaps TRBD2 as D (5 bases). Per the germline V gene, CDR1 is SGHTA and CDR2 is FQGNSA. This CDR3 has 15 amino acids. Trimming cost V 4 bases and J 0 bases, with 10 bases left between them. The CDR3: CASSSVSDSYNEQFF. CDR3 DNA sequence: TGTGCCAGCAGCTCGGTTAGCGACTCCTACAATGAGCAGTTCTTC.

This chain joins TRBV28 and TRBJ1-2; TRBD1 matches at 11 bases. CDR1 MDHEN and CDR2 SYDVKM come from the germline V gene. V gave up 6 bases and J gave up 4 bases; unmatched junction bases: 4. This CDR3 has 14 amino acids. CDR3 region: CASSGQGAPYGYTF. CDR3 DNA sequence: TGTGCCAGCAGCGGACAGGGGGCCCCCTATGGCTACACCTTC.

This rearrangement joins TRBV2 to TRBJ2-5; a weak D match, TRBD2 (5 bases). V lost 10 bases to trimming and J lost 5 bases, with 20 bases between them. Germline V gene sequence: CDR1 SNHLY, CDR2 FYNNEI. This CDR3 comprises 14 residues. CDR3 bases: TGTGCCACGACCCTAGCTGGAGGCGTGGAGACCCAGTACTTC. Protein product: CATTLAGGVETQYF.

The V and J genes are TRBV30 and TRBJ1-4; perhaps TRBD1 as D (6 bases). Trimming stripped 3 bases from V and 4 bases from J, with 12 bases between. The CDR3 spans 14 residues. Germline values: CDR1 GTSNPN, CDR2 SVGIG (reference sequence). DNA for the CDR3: TGTGCCTGGAGGGAAGCAGGGGTTAATGAAAAACTGTTTTTT. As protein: CAWREAGVNEKLFF. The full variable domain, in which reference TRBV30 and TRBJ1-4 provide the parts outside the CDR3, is SQTIHQWPATLVQPVGSPLSLECTVEGTSNPNLYWYRQAAGRGLQLLFYSVGIGQISSEVPQNLSASRPQDRQFILSSKKLLLSDSGFYLCAWREAGVNEKLFFGSGTQLSVL.

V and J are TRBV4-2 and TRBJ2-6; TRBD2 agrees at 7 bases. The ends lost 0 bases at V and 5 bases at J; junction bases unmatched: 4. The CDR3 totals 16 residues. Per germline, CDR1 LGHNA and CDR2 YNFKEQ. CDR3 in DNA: TGTGCCAGCAGCCAAGAGGGGGGGACCTGGGCCAACGTCCTGACTTTC. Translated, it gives CASSQEGGTWANVLTF.

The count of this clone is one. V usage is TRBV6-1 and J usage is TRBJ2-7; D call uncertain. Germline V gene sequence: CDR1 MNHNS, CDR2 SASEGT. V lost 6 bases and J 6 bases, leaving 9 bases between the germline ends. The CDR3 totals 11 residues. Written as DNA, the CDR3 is TGTGCCAGCAGCGAAACAAGCGAGCAGTACTTC. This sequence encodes CASSETSEQYF.

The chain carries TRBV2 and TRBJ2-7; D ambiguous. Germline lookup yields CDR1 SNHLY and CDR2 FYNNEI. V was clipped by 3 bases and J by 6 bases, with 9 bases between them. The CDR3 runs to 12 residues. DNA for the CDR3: TGTGCCAGCAGTGACAGCGTAGGCGAGCAGTACTTC. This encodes CASSDSVGEQYF.

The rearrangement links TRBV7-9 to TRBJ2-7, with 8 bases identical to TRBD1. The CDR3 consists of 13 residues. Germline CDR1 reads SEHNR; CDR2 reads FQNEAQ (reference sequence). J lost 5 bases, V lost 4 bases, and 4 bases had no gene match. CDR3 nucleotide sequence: TGTGCCAGCAGCTCCGACAGGGGACACGAGCAGTACTTC. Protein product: CASSSDRGHEQYF.

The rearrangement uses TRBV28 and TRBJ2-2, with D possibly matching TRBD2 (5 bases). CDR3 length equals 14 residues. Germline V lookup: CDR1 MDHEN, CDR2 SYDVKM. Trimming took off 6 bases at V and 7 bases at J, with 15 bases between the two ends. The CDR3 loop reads CASSRGSSIGELFF. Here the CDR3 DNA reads TGTGCCAGCAGCCGGGGATCCAGTATCGGGGAGCTGTTTTTT.

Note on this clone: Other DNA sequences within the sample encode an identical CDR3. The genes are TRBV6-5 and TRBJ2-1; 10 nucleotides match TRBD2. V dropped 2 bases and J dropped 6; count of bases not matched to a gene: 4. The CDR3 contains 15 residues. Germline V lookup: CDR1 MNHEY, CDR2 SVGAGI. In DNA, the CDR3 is TGTGCCAGCAGTTACGGGCTAGCGGGAGTCAATGAGCAGTTCTTC. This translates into CASSYGLAGVNEQFF.

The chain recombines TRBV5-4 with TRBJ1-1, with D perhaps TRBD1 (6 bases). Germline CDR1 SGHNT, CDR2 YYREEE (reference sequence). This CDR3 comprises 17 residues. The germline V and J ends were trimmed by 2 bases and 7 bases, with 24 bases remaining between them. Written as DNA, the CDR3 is TGTGCCAGCAGCTTCTCCCCAACCTCAGGGGTTTTGGATGAAGCTTTCTTT. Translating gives CASSFSPTSGVLDEAFF.

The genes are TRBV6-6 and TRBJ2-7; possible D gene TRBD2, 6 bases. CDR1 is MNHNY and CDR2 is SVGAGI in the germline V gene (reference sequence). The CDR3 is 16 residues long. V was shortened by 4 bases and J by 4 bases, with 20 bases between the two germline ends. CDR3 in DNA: TGTGCCAGCAGTTCCCTCCAGGCGGGAATCGGGTACGAGCAGTACTTC. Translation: CASSSLQAGIGYEQYF.

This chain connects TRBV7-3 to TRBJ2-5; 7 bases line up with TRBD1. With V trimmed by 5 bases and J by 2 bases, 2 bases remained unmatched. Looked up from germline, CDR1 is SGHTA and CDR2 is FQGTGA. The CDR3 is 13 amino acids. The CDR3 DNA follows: TGTGCCAGCAGCCCAGGGGGTCAAGAGACCCAGTACTTC. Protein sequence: CASSPGGQETQYF.

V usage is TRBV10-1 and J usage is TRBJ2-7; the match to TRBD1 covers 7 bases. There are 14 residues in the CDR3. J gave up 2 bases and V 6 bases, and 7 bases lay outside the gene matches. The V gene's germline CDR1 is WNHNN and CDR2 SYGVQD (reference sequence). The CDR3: CASSSETGPYEQYF. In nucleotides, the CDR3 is TGCGCCAGCAGCTCAGAGACAGGGCCCTACGAGCAGTACTTC.

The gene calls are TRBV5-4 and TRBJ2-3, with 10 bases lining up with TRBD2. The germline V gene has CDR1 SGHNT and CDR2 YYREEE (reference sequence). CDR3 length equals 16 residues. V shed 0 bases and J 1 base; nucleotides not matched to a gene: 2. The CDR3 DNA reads TGTGCCAGCAGCTTGGACCTAGCGGGGGGCACAGATACGCAGTATTTT. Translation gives CASSLDLAGGTDTQYF.